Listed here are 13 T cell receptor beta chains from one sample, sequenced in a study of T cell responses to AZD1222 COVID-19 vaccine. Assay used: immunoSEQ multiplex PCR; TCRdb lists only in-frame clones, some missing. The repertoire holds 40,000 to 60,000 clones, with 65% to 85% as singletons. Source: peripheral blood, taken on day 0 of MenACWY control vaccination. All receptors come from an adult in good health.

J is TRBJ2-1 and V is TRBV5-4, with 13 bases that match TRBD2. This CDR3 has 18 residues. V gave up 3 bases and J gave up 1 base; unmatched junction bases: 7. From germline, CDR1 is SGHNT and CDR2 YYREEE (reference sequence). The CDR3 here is CASSSGTSGIGSYNEQFF. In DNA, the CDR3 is TGTGCCAGCAGCTCCGGGACTAGCGGGATTGGGTCCTACAATGAGCAGTTCTTC.

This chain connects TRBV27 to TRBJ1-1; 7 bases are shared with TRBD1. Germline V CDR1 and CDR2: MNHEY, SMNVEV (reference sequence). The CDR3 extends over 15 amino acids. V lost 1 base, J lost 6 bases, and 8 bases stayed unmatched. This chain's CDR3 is CASSLFGVGTAEAFF. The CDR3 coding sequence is TGTGCCAGCAGTTTATTTGGAGTCGGGACAGCTGAAGCTTTCTTT.

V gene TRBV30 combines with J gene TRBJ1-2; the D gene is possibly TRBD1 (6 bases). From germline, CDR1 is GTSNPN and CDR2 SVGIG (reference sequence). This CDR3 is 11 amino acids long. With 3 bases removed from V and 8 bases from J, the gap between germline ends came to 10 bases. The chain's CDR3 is CAWSRGGGYTF. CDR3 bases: TGTGCCTGGAGCCGGGGGGGCGGCTACACCTTC.

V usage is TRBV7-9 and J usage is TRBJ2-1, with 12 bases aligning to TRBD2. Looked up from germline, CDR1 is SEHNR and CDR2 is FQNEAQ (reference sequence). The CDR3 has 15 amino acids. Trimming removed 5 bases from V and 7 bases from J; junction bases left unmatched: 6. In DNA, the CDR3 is TGTGCCAGCAGCCCGTCTAGCGGGGGGGGGAATGAGCAGTTCTTC. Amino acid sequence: CASSPSSGGGNEQFF. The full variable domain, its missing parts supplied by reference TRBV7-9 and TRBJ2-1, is DTGVSQNPRHKITKRGQNVTFRCDPISEHNRLYWYRQTLGQGPEFLTYFQNEAQLEKSRLLSDRFSAERPKGSFSTLEIQRTEQGDSAMYLCASSPSSGGGNEQFFGPGTRLTVL.

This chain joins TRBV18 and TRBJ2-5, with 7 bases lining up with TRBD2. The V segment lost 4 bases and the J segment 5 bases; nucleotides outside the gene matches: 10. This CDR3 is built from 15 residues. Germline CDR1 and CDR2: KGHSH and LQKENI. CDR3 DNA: TGTGCCAGCTCACTGGACCCGGGGGGACGGGAGACCCAGTACTTC. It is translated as CASSLDPGGRETQYF.

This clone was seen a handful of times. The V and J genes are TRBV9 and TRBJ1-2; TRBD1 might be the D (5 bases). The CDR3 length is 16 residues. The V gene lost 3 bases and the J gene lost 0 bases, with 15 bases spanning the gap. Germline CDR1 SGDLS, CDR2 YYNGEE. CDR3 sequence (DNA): TGTGCCAGCAGCGCCCACCTGGGGGGTACTAACTATGGCTACACCTTC. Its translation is CASSAHLGGTNYGYTF.

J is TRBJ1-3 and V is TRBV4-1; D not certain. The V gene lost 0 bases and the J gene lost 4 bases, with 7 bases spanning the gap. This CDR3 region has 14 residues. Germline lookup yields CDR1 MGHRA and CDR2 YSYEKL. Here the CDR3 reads CASSQDIRGNTIYF. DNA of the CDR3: TGCGCCAGCAGCCAAGATATACGGGGAAACACCATATATTTT.

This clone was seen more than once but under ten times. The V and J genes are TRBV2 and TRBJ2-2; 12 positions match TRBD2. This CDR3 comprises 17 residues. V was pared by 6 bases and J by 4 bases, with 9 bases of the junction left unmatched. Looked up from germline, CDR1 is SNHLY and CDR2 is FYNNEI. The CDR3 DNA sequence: TGTGCCAGCAGCCCCGGACTAGCGGGGTTCTTCACCGGGGAGCTGTTTTTT. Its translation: CASSPGLAGFFTGELFF.

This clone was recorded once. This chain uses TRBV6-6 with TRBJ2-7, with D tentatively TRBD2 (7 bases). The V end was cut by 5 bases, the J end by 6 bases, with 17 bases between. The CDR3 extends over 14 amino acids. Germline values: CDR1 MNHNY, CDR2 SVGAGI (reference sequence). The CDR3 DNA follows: TGTGCCAGCAGTGAGGGGGAGGGTGGGTCCGAGCAGTACTTC. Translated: CASSEGEGGSEQYF.

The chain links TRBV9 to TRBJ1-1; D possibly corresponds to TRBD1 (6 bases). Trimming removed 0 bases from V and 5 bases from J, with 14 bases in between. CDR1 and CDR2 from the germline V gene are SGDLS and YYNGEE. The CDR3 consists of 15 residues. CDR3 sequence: CASSVGASRGTEAFF. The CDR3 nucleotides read TGTGCCAGCAGCGTAGGGGCATCGAGGGGGACTGAAGCTTTCTTT.

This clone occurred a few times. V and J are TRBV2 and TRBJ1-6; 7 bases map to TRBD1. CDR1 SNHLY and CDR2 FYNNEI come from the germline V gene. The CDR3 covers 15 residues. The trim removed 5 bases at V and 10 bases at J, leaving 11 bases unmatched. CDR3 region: CASSSDREASSPLHF. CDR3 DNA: TGTGCCAGCAGTTCTGACAGGGAGGCGAGCTCACCCCTCCACTTT.

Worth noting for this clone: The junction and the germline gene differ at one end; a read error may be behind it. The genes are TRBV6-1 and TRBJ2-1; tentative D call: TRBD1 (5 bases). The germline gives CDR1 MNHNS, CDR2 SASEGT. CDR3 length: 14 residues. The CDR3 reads CASSEGDSYNEQFF. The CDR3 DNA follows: TGTGCCAGCAGCGAAGGGGACTCCTACAATGAGCAGTTCTTC.

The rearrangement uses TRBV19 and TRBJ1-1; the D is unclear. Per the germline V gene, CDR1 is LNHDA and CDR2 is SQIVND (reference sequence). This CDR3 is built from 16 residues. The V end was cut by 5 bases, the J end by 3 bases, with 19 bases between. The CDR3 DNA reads TGTGCCAGTAGTGCCACGGATACCCGGATGTACACTGAAGCTTTCTTT. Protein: CASSATDTRMYTEAFF.